This entry lists 16 T cell receptor beta chains sequenced from one sample in a study of OX40 agonist ivuxolimab in advanced cancers. Assay: immunoSEQ multiplex PCR; the TCRdb copy retains only in-frame clones and omits some. Of 75,000 to 95,000 clones in the sample, about 90% were seen once. Sequencing was performed on CD4+ or CD8+ T cells sorted from blood, taken in a trial of the OX40 agonist ivuxolimab. The receptors were gathered from an adult with an advanced solid tumor such as melanoma, head and neck, liver or kidney cancer.

This clone was counted between two and nine times. The rearrangement joins TRBV10-3 to TRBJ2-7; D not resolved. Germline assignment: CDR1 ENHRY and CDR2 SYGVKD. This CDR3 is built from 11 residues. V was cut by 2 bases and J by 5 bases, with 4 bases left in between. CDR3 sequence: CAISETNEQYF. Here the CDR3 DNA reads TGTGCCATCAGTGAGACGAACGAGCAGTACTTC.

The genes are TRBV28 and TRBJ2-7; TRBD2 matches at 8 bases. The CDR3 contains 13 residues. J was trimmed by 2 bases and V by 5 bases; bases with no gene match: 2. CDR1 is MDHEN, CDR2 SYDVKM, per germline. The CDR3 DNA follows: TGTGCCAGCAGTCGGGGGGGAACCTACGAGCAGTACTTC. As protein: CASSRGGTYEQYF. Together with reference TRBV28 and TRBJ2-7, the CDR3 gives the full variable domain: DVKVTQSSRYLVKRTGEKVFLECVQDMDHENMFWYRQDPGLGLRLIYFSYDVKMKEKGDIPEGYSVSREKKERFSLILESASTNQTSMYLCASSRGGTYEQYFGPGTRLTVT.

This chain connects TRBV25-1 to TRBJ1-2; 7 bases line up with TRBD1. V was pared by 0 bases and J by 6 bases, with 13 bases of the junction left unmatched. The CDR3 runs to 17 residues. Germline V CDR1 and CDR2: MGHDK, SYGVNS. The CDR3 loop is CASSEYGGAGGFNGYTF. Here the CDR3 DNA reads TGTGCCAGCAGTGAATACGGTGGGGCAGGGGGTTTTAATGGCTACACCTTC.

J is TRBJ2-7 and V is TRBV7-8, with 7 bases identical to TRBD1. The germline V gene encodes CDR1 SGHVS and CDR2 FQNEAQ. V lost 3 bases and J lost 3; bases outside the gene matches: 11. CDR3 length: 16 residues. DNA for the CDR3: TGTGCCAGCAGCTTCGATCCGGGACAGTCAGTCTACGAGCAGTACTTC. Translation gives CASSFDPGQSVYEQYF.

CDR3 DNA sequence: TGTGCCAGCAGTGAATGGCGAGGCAGTTTAAACTATGGCTACACCTTC. Translated, it gives CASSEWRGSLNYGYTF. The chain is built from TRBV6-1 and TRBJ1-2; no reliable D call. Trimming left V 2 bases short and J 2 bases short, with 15 bases between. The germline V gene has CDR1 MNHNS and CDR2 SASEGT. This CDR3 has 16 residues.

This chain joins TRBV7-8 and TRBJ2-3; D gene unclear. Germline values: CDR1 SGHVS, CDR2 FQNEAQ. Trimming removed 0 bases at V and 10 bases at J, with 20 bases between. The CDR3 has 16 residues. The CDR3 here is CASSLAGRSGIVAQYF. The DNA for the CDR3 is TGTGCCAGCAGCTTAGCTGGCCGAAGTGGGATCGTTGCGCAGTATTTT.

The sample holds one count of this clone. This chain links TRBV15 with TRBJ1-1; unclear D gene. V lost 1 base, J lost 4 bases, and 10 bases lay in between. Germline CDR1 and CDR2: LNHNV and YYDKDF (reference sequence). The CDR3 is 14 amino acids. For the CDR3, the DNA is TGTGCCACCAGCAGAGCAAAGGGAGGCACTGAAGCTTTCTTT. It yields the protein CATSRAKGGTEAFF.

The chain is built from TRBV5-1 and TRBJ1-1, with 10 bases identical to TRBD1. The CDR3 contains 15 residues. The ends lost 4 bases at V and 5 bases at J; junction bases unmatched: 8. Germline V lookup: CDR1 SGHRS, CDR2 YFSETQ. CDR3 sequence (DNA): TGCGCCAGCAGCGGGGACAGGGGAGTTGGGACTGAAGCTTTCTTT. Translation gives CASSGDRGVGTEAFF.

This clone was seen once. V is TRBV6-5 and J is TRBJ2-5; D not certain. The CDR3 has 13 residues. Per the germline V gene, CDR1 is MNHEY and CDR2 is SVGAGI. V was pared by 2 bases and J by 1 base, with 5 bases between. The chain's CDR3 is CASSYLGQETQYF. The DNA of the CDR3 is TGTGCCAGCAGTTACCTTGGCCAAGAGACCCAGTACTTC.

V gene TRBV2 combines with J gene TRBJ2-5, with 7 bases identical to TRBD2. V gave up 6 bases and J gave up 4 bases; unmatched junction bases: 11. This CDR3 is built from 15 residues. Germline lookup yields CDR1 SNHLY and CDR2 FYNNEI. The CDR3 loop reads CASRNWDYNLETQYF. The CDR3 DNA reads as TGTGCCAGCAGGAATTGGGACTATAACTTAGAGACCCAGTACTTC.

The rearrangement uses TRBV7-3 and TRBJ2-3; no definite D call. Trimming took 2 bases from V and 3 from J, leaving 12 bases between them. Germline CDR1 reads SGHTA; CDR2 reads FQGTGA. The CDR3 runs 15 residues. The DNA of the CDR3 is TGTGCCAGCAGCTTATCTCGGGTATCGACAGATACGCAGTATTTT. It is translated as CASSLSRVSTDTQYF.

CDR3 amino acids: CASSFSPGSSGNTIYF. Here the CDR3 DNA reads TGTGCCAGCAGCTTCTCTCCGGGGAGCTCTGGAAACACCATATATTTT. The V gene is TRBV11-3, the J gene TRBJ1-3; no firm D call. Germline CDR1 and CDR2: SGHNT and YENEEA. The CDR3 contains 16 residues. The V end lost 3 bases, the J end lost 0 bases, and 12 bases lay between the germline ends.

The V gene is TRBV6-5, the J gene TRBJ1-2, with 9 bases that match TRBD1. The V segment lost 6 bases and the J segment 7 bases; nucleotides outside the gene matches: 6. The CDR3 runs 13 residues. Germline V gives CDR1 MNHEY, CDR2 SVGAGI. CDR3 nucleotide sequence: TGTGCCAGCAGCAGGGACAGGGTGGGTGGCTACACCTTC. It is translated as CASSRDRVGGYTF.

V usage is TRBV5-1 and J usage is TRBJ2-3; 9 bases agree with TRBD2. This CDR3 is 15 amino acids long. After removal of 1 base from V and 5 bases from J, the junction contained 5 bases not matched to a gene. Germline CDR1 reads SGHRS; CDR2 reads YFSETQ. CDR3 amino acids: CASSLRGRAKDTQYF. The DNA for the CDR3 is TGCGCCAGCAGCTTGCGCGGGAGGGCCAAAGATACGCAGTATTTT.

The chain combines TRBV9 with TRBJ2-5; tentatively, D is TRBD2 (5 bases). Near its end, the DNA agrees better with TRBJ2-7, so the J call may be wrong. The CDR3 has 14 residues. The V gene's germline CDR1 is SGDLS and CDR2 YYNGEE. The CDR3 DNA reads as TGTGCCAGCAGCGTAGGTGGAGGCCCCTACGAGCAGTACTTC. Its translation is CASSVGGGPYEQYF.

This clone has only one observation. V and J are TRBV6-6 and TRBJ2-7; either TRBD1 or TRBD2 may supply D (5 bases each). CDR3 length equals 14 residues. V lost 2 bases, J lost 3 bases, and 11 bases lay in between. Germline values: CDR1 MNHNY, CDR2 SVGAGI (reference sequence). This CDR3 reads CASSYAGTDYEQYF. The CDR3 DNA sequence: TGTGCCAGCAGTTACGCCGGGACGGACTACGAGCAGTACTTC.